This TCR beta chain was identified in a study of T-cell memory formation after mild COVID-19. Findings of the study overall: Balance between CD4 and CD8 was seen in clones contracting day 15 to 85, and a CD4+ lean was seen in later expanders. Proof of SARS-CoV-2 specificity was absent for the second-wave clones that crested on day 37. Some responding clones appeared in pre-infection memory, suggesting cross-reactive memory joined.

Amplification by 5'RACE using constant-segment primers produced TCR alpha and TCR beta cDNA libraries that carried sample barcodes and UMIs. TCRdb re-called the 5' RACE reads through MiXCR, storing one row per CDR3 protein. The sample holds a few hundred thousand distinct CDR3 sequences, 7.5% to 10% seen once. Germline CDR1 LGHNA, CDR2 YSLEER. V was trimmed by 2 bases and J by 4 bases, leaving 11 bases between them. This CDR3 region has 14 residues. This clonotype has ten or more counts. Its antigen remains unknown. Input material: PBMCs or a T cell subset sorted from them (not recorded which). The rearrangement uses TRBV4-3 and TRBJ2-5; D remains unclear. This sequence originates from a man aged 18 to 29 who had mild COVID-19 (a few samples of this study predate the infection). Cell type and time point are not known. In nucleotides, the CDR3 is TGCGCCAGCAGCCAATCCCGGGTTTCAGAGACCCAGTACTTC. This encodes CASSQSRVSETQYF.